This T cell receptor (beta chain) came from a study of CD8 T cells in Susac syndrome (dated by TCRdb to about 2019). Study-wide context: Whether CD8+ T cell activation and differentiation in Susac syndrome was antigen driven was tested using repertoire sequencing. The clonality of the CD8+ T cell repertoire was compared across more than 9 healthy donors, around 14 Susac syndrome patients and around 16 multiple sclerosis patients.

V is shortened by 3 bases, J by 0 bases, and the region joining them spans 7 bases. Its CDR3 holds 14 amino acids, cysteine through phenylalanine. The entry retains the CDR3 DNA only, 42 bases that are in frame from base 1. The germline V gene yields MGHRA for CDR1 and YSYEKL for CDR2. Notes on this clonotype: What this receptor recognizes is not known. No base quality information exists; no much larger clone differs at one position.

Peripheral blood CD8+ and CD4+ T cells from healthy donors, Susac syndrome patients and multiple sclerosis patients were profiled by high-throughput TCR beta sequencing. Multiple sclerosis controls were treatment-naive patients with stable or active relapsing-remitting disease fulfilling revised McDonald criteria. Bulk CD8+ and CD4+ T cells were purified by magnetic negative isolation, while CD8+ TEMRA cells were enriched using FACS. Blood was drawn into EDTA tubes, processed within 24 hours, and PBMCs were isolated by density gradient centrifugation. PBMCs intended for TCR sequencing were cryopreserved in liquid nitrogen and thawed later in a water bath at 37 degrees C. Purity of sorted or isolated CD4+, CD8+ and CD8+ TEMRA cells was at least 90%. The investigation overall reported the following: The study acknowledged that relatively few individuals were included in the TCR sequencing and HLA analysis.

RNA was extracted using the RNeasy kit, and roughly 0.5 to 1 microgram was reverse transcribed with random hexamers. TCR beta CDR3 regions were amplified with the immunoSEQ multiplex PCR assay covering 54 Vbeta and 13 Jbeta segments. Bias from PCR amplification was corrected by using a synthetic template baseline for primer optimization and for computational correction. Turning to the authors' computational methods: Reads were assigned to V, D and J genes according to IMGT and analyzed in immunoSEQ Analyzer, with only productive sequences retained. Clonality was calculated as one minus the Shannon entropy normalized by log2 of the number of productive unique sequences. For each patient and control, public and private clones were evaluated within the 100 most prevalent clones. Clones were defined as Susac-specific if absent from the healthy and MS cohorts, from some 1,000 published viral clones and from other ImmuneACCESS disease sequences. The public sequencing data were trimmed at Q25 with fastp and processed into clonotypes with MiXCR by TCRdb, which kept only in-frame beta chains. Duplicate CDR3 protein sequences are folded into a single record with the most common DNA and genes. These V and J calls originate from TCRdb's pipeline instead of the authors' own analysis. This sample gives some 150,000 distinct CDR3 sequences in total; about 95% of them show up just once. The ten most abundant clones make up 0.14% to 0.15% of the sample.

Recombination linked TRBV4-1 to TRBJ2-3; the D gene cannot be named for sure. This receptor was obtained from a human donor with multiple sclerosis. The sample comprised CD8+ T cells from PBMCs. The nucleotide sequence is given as TGCGCCAGCAGCCATCCCAGTAGCACAGATACGCAGTATTTT. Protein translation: CASSHPSSTDTQYF.